These 13 T cell receptor beta chains share one sample of origin, sequenced in a study of T-cell reconstitution after alpha-beta-depleted transplantation in children. Preparation of the TCRbeta library was carried out with unique molecular identifiers. Each CDR3 protein gets one entry after TCRdb re-called the PCR reads with MiXCR. This table has hundreds of thousands of distinct CDR3 sequences, roughly 15% appearing once. The specimen comprised PBMCs, mostly from graft donor cells, sampled 360 days after TCRalphabeta/CD19-depleted stem cell transplant. The origin of the receptors is a male patient aged 10 to 17 who had a stem cell transplant for acute lymphoblastic leukemia, so the T cells may come from the graft donor.

The chain joins TRBV6-5 to TRBJ1-6, with D possibly TRBD1 on 5 matching bases. Between the trimmed V and J ends, which lost 2 bases and 8 bases, there was a span of 10 bases. There are 14 residues in the CDR3. From germline, CDR1 is MNHEY and CDR2 SVGAGI. CDR3 bases: TGTGCCAGCAGTTACCCAGGGCGCGATTCACCCCTCCACTTT. It is translated as CASSYPGRDSPLHF.

This sequence joins TRBV20-1 and TRBJ2-3; the match to TRBD2 covers 8 bases. The CDR3 consists of 18 residues. The J segment lost 2 bases and the V segment lost 6 bases, leaving 19 bases of the junction unmatched. Germline loops: CDR1 DFQATT, CDR2 SNEGSKA (reference sequence). The CDR3 reads CSATRLGSAGGDTDTQYF. CDR3 nucleotides: TGCAGTGCCACGCGTCTAGGTTCGGCGGGGGGTGACACAGATACGCAGTATTTT.

This clonotype was seen more than once but under ten times. V and J are TRBV5-1 and TRBJ2-7; no clear D. CDR1 and CDR2 (germline): SGHRS, YFSETQ. The V end lost 5 bases, the J end lost 2 bases, and 11 bases lay between the germline ends. CDR3 length: 13 residues. The CDR3 sequence: CASRRDSPYEQYF. The CDR3 nucleotides are TGCGCCAGCAGGCGCGACTCCCCCTACGAGCAGTACTTC. The full variable domain, with the rest looked up from reference TRBV5-1 and TRBJ2-7, is KAGVTQTPRYLIKTRGQQVTLSCSPISGHRSVSWYQQTPGQGLQFLFEYFSETQRNKGNFPGRFSGRQFSNSRSEMNVSTLELGDSALYLCASRRDSPYEQYFGPGTRLTVT.

As regards this clonotype: A read error is possible here, since a much larger clone lies one base away. The chain has TRBV10-3 and TRBJ2-5, with a possible D match to TRBD2 (5 bases). In germline, CDR1 is ENHRY, CDR2 SYGVKD. This CDR3 is 13 amino acids long. CDR3 region: CAIREAGQETQHF. In DNA, the CDR3 is TGTGCCATCAGAGAGGCGGGCCAAGAGACCCAGCACTTC.

This rearrangement joins TRBV5-1 to TRBJ2-5, with TRBD2 matching 8 bases. The CDR3 has 18 residues. The germline CDR1 and CDR2 sequences are SGHRS and YFSETQ. V lost 0 bases and J lost 7; bases outside the gene matches: 17. Here the CDR3 DNA reads TGCGCCAGCAGCTTGGCTGCGGTCGCTAGCGGGTATCGAGTGACCCAGTACTTC. Its protein is CASSLAAVASGYRVTQYF.

This clonotype was found many times. The chain has TRBV3-1 and TRBJ2-1; D unclear. Trimming pared 4 bases from V and 3 bases from J, leaving 4 bases between. Per germline, CDR1 LGHDT and CDR2 YNNKEL (reference sequence). This CDR3 has 12 residues. The CDR3 nucleotides are TGTGCCAGCAGCCGGTACTACAATGAGCAGTTCTTC. This sequence encodes CASSRYYNEQFF.

J is TRBJ1-3 and V is TRBV6-1; TRBD1 agrees at 8 bases. J was trimmed by 2 bases and V by 5 bases; bases with no gene match: 5. This CDR3 region has 15 residues. CDR1 is MNHNS, CDR2 SASEGT, per germline. The CDR3: CASSKQGGAGNTIYF. DNA for the CDR3: TGTGCCAGCAGTAAACAGGGGGGCGCTGGAAACACCATATATTTT.

CDR3 sequence reads: CASSLGFFSNQPQHF. The CDR3 coding sequence is TGTGCCAGCAGCTTAGGGTTCTTTAGCAATCAGCCCCAGCATTTT. The chain uses TRBV7-9 and TRBJ1-5; D remains unclear. This CDR3 contains 15 residues. Trimming pared 1 base from V and 0 bases from J, leaving 7 bases between. In germline, CDR1 is SEHNR, CDR2 FQNEAQ (reference sequence).

The chain links TRBV20-1 to TRBJ1-5; perhaps TRBD1 as D (5 bases). This CDR3 has 14 amino acids. The V gene lost 5 bases and the J gene lost 4 bases, with 15 bases spanning the gap. Per the germline V gene, CDR1 is DFQATT and CDR2 is SNEGSKA (reference sequence). The CDR3 DNA reads as TGCAGTGCTCCGGGACCGGGACGAAATCAGCCCCAGCATTTT. This sequence encodes CSAPGPGRNQPQHF.

This clonotype has just a few counts. The chain uses TRBV5-1 and TRBJ2-2; D unclear. The CDR3 totals 17 residues. V was pared by 1 base and J by 0 bases, with 13 bases between. Germline CDR1 and CDR2: SGHRS and YFSETQ. The CDR3 DNA reads TGCGCCAGCAGCTTGTATAAGGGCCCTACGAACACCGGGGAGCTGTTTTTT. Amino acids: CASSLYKGPTNTGELFF.

This clonotype was counted many times. This chain connects TRBV6-5 to TRBJ2-1, with unresolved D. Between the trimmed V and J ends, which lost 3 bases and 4 bases, there was a span of 16 bases. Germline V gene data show CDR1 as MNHEY and CDR2 as SVGAGI. The CDR3 totals 16 residues. CDR3 in amino acids: CASSYVGSRFYNEQFF. DNA for the CDR3: TGTGCCAGCAGTTATGTGGGATCAAGGTTTTACAATGAGCAGTTCTTC.

This rearrangement joins TRBV5-6 to TRBJ1-1, with a weak D call TRBD1 (5 bases). The CDR3 sequence is 12 residues long. The V end lost 2 bases, the J end lost 14 bases, and 16 bases lay between the germline ends. Germline loops: CDR1 SGHDT, CDR2 YYEEEE. The CDR3 region is CASSLSDIGLFF. In DNA form, the CDR3 reads TGTGCCAGCAGCTTATCGGACATCGGGCTCTTCTTT.

The chain couples TRBV29-1 to TRBJ1-3, with D maybe TRBD1 (6 bases). The germline V and J ends were trimmed by 7 bases and 3 bases, with 16 bases remaining between them. Germline-derived CDR1 and CDR2 are SQVTM and ANQGSEA. The CDR3 loop spans 14 amino acids. Here the CDR3 reads CSALSGTFGNTIYF. In DNA, the CDR3 is TGCAGCGCATTGTCCGGGACATTTGGAAACACCATATATTTT.